These 17 T cell receptor beta chains share one sample of origin, sequenced in a study of cytomegalovirus exposure and HLA in healthy donors. The primer mix had 60 Vbeta and 13 Jbeta primers. TCRdb's table, derived via immunoSEQ multiplex PCR, lists solely in-frame clones and lacks some. The sample contains 90,000 to 120,000 clones, approximately 84% of which appear only once. Specimen: PBMCs. Source of these receptors: a man younger than 45 in good health and CMV-seronegative.

The gene calls are TRBV30 and TRBJ1-1, with D possibly being TRBD1 (6 bases). In germline, CDR1 is GTSNPN, CDR2 SVGIG (reference sequence). Trimming took 8 bases from V and 0 from J, leaving 19 bases between them. The length of the CDR3 is 15 residues. Here the CDR3 reads CAQNSLTGMNTEAFF. DNA for the CDR3: TGTGCCCAAAATTCGCTCACAGGGATGAACACTGAAGCTTTCTTT.

The chain combines TRBV27 with TRBJ1-4; D not resolved. The CDR3 runs 12 residues. Per germline, CDR1 MNHEY and CDR2 SMNVEV (reference sequence). V lost 2 bases and J 7 bases, leaving 5 bases between the germline ends. The CDR3 nucleotides read TGTGCCAGCAGTTTAACTGGTGAAAAACTGTTTTTT. Its translation: CASSLTGEKLFF.

The gene calls are TRBV11-2 and TRBJ1-6; no clear D gene. This CDR3 has 13 amino acids. Germline V gene sequence: CDR1 SGHAT, CDR2 FQNNGV. The V end lost 6 bases, the J end lost 0 bases, and 3 bases lay between the germline ends. The CDR3 spells CASSSSYNSPLHF. CDR3 sequence (DNA): TGTGCCAGCAGTAGCTCCTATAATTCACCCCTCCACTTT.

The chain employs TRBV13 and TRBJ1-2; D not resolved. The CDR3 covers 12 residues. Germline loops: CDR1 PRHDT, CDR2 FYEKMQ (reference sequence). V was trimmed by 1 base and J by 5 bases, leaving 5 bases between them. CDR3: CASSLVSYGYTF. Written as DNA, the CDR3 is TGTGCCAGCAGCTTAGTCTCGTATGGCTACACCTTC.

The J gene is TRBJ2-3, the V gene TRBV4-1; maybe TRBD1 (5 bases). Trimming removed 10 bases from V and 4 bases from J, with 15 bases in between. Germline assignment: CDR1 MGHRA and CDR2 YSYEKL. The CDR3 is made up of 13 amino acids. The CDR3: CAISEGVADTQYF. The CDR3 DNA is TGCGCCATATCCGAAGGGGTAGCAGATACGCAGTATTTT.

This clone was observed a handful of times. V is TRBV10-3 and J is TRBJ1-1, with D unresolved. CDR1 is ENHRY, CDR2 SYGVKD, per germline. This CDR3 contains 11 residues. V lost 4 bases, J lost 5 bases, and 5 bases lay in between. In nucleotides, the CDR3 is TGTGCCATCAGTGCACAAACTGAAGCTTTCTTT. It yields the protein CAISAQTEAFF.

J is TRBJ2-1 and V is TRBV6-5, with TRBD1 matching over 9 bases. CDR1 and CDR2 from the germline V gene are MNHEY and SVGAGI. CDR3 length: 14 amino acids. J gave up 9 bases and V 6 bases, and 9 bases lay outside the gene matches. CDR3 bases: TGTGCCAGCAGATTTACAGGGGGCAACGGTGAGCAGTTCTTC. It specifies CASRFTGGNGEQFF.

The CDR3: CASSYTGPSAPLHF. The DNA for the CDR3 is TGCGCCAGCAGCTACACAGGGCCTTCGGCACCCCTCCACTTT. This sequence joins TRBV5-1 and TRBJ1-6, with a weak D call TRBD1 (6 bases). This CDR3 has 14 amino acids. V dropped 3 bases and J dropped 11 bases, with 15 bases sitting between them. Per germline, CDR1 SGHRS and CDR2 YFSETQ.

The chain couples TRBV4-1 to TRBJ1-4, with 11 nucleotides matching TRBD1. Germline V gene lookup returns CDR1 MGHRA and CDR2 YSYEKL. V lost 4 bases to trimming and J lost 8 bases; unmatched junction nucleotides: 3. This CDR3 is 14 amino acids long. This chain's CDR3 is CASSRTGGEEKLFF. The CDR3 nucleotides are TGCGCCAGCAGCCGGACAGGGGGCGAAGAAAAACTGTTTTTT.

V is TRBV5-1 and J is TRBJ1-1; 9 nucleotides line up with TRBD1. Germline V gene sequence: CDR1 SGHRS, CDR2 YFSETQ. J was trimmed by 5 bases and V by 2 bases; bases with no gene match: 4. This CDR3 is 14 amino acids long. DNA of the CDR3: TGCGCCAGCAGCTTTGACAGGGGGACGACTGAAGCTTTCTTT. Its protein is CASSFDRGTTEAFF.

The chain carries TRBV4-1 and TRBJ2-3; TRBD2 agrees at 9 bases. With 0 bases clipped from V and 4 bases from J, the junction kept 8 bases outside the gene matches. Germline assignment: CDR1 MGHRA and CDR2 YSYEKL. The CDR3 covers 17 residues. The CDR3, as DNA: TGCGCCAGCAGCCAAGACGGGGGGCGGGGGGGCCCAGATACGCAGTATTTT. Translating it yields CASSQDGGRGGPDTQYF.

The gene calls are TRBV27 and TRBJ1-2; possibly TRBD1 for D (5 bases). V gave up 5 bases and J gave up 4 bases, with 14 bases separating them. The CDR3 covers 14 residues. Germline V gene sequence: CDR1 MNHEY, CDR2 SMNVEV (reference sequence). CDR3 nucleotide sequence: TGTGCCAGCAGTAGATCGCCAGGGTCCTATGGCTACACCTTC. It encodes CASSRSPGSYGYTF.

The chain links TRBV6-6 to TRBJ1-2; 7 bases align to TRBD1. The germline gives CDR1 MNHNY, CDR2 SVGAGI (reference sequence). V was clipped by 7 bases and J by 2 bases; unmatched bases: 4. This CDR3 is built from 13 residues. The CDR3 spells CASTPQGNYGYTF. CDR3 DNA sequence: TGTGCCAGCACTCCACAGGGGAACTATGGCTACACCTTC.

The chain combines TRBV9 with TRBJ1-3, with D unresolved. The CDR3 length is 13 residues. The V gene's germline CDR1 is SGDLS and CDR2 YYNGEE. V was clipped by 4 bases and J by 4 bases, with 9 bases between them. The CDR3 spells CASSPPQGNTIYF. DNA for the CDR3: TGTGCCAGCAGCCCTCCACAGGGAAACACCATATATTTT. The full variable domain, in which reference TRBV9 and TRBJ1-3 provide the parts outside the CDR3, is DSGVTQTPKHLITATGQRVTLRCSPRSGDLSVYWYQQSLDQGLQFLIQYYNGEERAKGNILERFSAQQFPDLHSELNLSSLELGDSALYFCASSPPQGNTIYFGEGSWLTVV.

The rearrangement uses TRBV29-1 and TRBJ2-7; 7 positions agree with TRBD2. The junction had 6 bases not matched to a gene; V was cut back by 5 bases and J by 5 bases. This CDR3 contains 12 residues. The germline CDR1 and CDR2 sequences are SQVTM and ANQGSEA. Written as DNA, the CDR3 is TGCAGCGTTCCAGGACTAGTTGACGAGCAGTACTTC. It codes for CSVPGLVDEQYF.

This clone has only one observation. The chain employs TRBV7-9 and TRBJ2-3; 7 bases match TRBD2. Losses at the gene ends were 5 bases for V and 2 bases for J; bases not matched to a gene: 7. Per germline, CDR1 SEHNR and CDR2 FQNEAQ (reference sequence). CDR3 length equals 15 residues. The CDR3 loop is CASSQSLAATDTQYF. The CDR3 DNA follows: TGTGCCAGCAGCCAAAGCCTAGCGGCCACAGATACGCAGTATTTT. Filled out from reference TRBV7-9 and TRBJ2-3, the complete variable domain reads DTGVSQNPRHKITKRGQNVTFRCDPISEHNRLYWYRQTLGQGPEFLTYFQNEAQLEKSRLLSDRFSAERPKGSFSTLEIQRTEQGDSAMYLCASSQSLAATDTQYFGPGTRLTVL.

The rearrangement links TRBV29-1 to TRBJ2-7, with D possibly matching TRBD2 (5 bases). The length of the CDR3 is 13 residues. Germline V CDR1 and CDR2: SQVTM, ANQGSEA. V was cut by 3 bases and J by 0 bases, with 9 bases left in between. CDR3 in DNA: TGCAGCGTTGAGGAGGAGTACTCCTACGAGCAGTACTTC. Amino acid sequence: CSVEEEYSYEQYF.